This T cell receptor (beta chain) emerged from a study of blood T cell repertoires in COVID-19. V was shortened by 7 bases and J by 6 bases, with 18 bases between the two germline ends. Germline V lookup: CDR1 SGHAT, CDR2 FQDESV (reference sequence). The CDR3 has 14 residues. Only in-frame clones appear in the TCRdb table, and some are missing; sequencing was by immunoSEQ multiplex PCR. This table has about 120,000 clones, about three quarters appearing once. The TCR comes from an older man with acute or convalescent COVID-19. Material for sequencing was peripheral blood. The chain joins TRBV11-1 to TRBJ1-2; TRBD1 might be the D (6 bases). The CDR3 reads CASNKGSQGHGYTF. The CDR3 coding sequence is TGTGCCAGCAATAAGGGCTCACAGGGCCATGGCTACACCTTC.